This TCR beta chain comes out of a study of blood T cell repertoires in COVID-19. Study overall: Whether acute or convalescent, the COVID-19 samples came from the United States, Italy and Spain. In each case, the material was cDNA or gDNA derived from T cells, B-cell-depleted T cells, or PBMCs.

This clone was seen once. The CDR3 is 15 residues long. V lost 0 bases, J lost 5 bases, and 10 bases lay in between. CDR1 and CDR2 (germline): SNHLY, FYNNEI. In the authors' methods: Amplification of reference gene primers was used by the study to estimate nucleated cell counts. Sequencing was performed with immunoSEQ multiplex PCR; in TCRdb, only in-frame clones are kept and a portion is missing. The V and J calls and clone size come from that table; D and trimming were worked out from the DNA. The sample carries 290,000 or so clones, around 87% recorded once. The source material was peripheral blood. The clonotype originates from a man aged 18 to 35 with active or convalescent COVID-19. The chain carries TRBV2 and TRBJ2-2; the D is unclear. The CDR3 nucleotides read TGTGCCAGCAGTGAAGCGGCCTTAGCAACCGGGGAGCTGTTTTTT. This encodes CASSEAALATGELFF.